The rows below give T cell receptor beta chains drawn from one sample of a study of T cell repertoires in cytomegalovirus infection. One entry per CDR3 protein results from TCRdb running MiXCR on the reads. The table lists some 100,000 distinct CDR3 sequences, about a quarter of them singletons. The sequencing input was CD8+ T cells from PBMCs. Receptor source: a human donor in good health (CMV status not recorded). Some clones in this sample may be carry-over from other donors' samples. Both conserved end residues are part of each CDR3. The D gene is left open where the match is weak. Part of the rows lack a size; the others show once, few, many or a class for expanded clones.

clone_size	j_call	v_call	cdr3_length	d_call	cdr3_nt	cdr3_aa
many	TRBJ2-5	TRBV7-6	15	TRBD1	TGTGCCAGCAGTTGGCCCGGGACAGGGATGGAGACCCAGTACTTC	CASSWPGTGMETQYF
-	TRBJ2-7	TRBV7-2	18	TRBD2	TGTGCCAGCAGCGAGGGACTAGCGGGGGCCGACACATTATACGAGCAGTACTTC	CASSEGLAGADTLYEQYF
few	TRBJ1-1	TRBV7-8	12	-	TGTGCCAGCAGCCAATGGGACACTGAAGCTTTCTTT	CASSQWDTEAFF
few	TRBJ2-1	TRBV6-5	15	TRBD2	TGTGCCAGCAGTTACGGCGGGAGCTCCTACAATGAGCAGTTCTTC	CASSYGGSSYNEQFF
-	TRBJ2-7	TRBV29-1	13	TRBD2	TGCAGCGTTGAACGGGAGGACTCCTACGAGCAGTACTTC	CSVEREDSYEQYF
-	TRBJ2-5	TRBV28	14	-	TGTGCCAGCAGGCCTCCCGGAACCCAAGAGACCCAGTACTTC	CASRPPGTQETQYF
many	TRBJ1-6	TRBV7-6	16	-	TGTGCCAGCAGCTTAGCGCAGGGAGGGGTTGGTTCACCCCTCCACTTT	CASSLAQGGVGSPLHF
-	TRBJ2-4	TRBV28	15	-	TGTGCCAGCAGTTTAGGTCCCTCAGCCAAAAACATTCAGTACTTC	CASSLGPSAKNIQYF
many	TRBJ1-6	TRBV28	14	-	TGTGCCAGCAGCCTTCTTCCAGGGGCTTCACCCCTCCACTTT	CASSLLPGASPLHF
few	TRBJ2-7	TRBV29-1	12	TRBD1	TGCAGCGTGGGACAGCTAGAGTACGAGCAGTACTTC	CSVGQLEYEQYF
-	TRBJ2-1	TRBV10-3	14	TRBD2	TGTGCCTCAATTAGCGCGGGAGGGCCGGATGAGCAGTTCTTC	CASISAGGPDEQFF
-	TRBJ2-5	TRBV19	12	-	TGTGCCAGTAGTATTACTCAAGAGACCCAGTACTTC	CASSITQETQYF
-	TRBJ2-7	TRBV20-1	16	TRBD2	TGCAGTGCTAGAGCCCTGACGACTAGCGGGAGTCCCGAGCAGTACTTC	CSARALTTSGSPEQYF
-	TRBJ2-4	TRBV12-5	17	-	TGTGCTAGTGGTTCCCAAACCTCTTCTCTAGCCAAAAACATTCAGTACTTC	CASGSQTSSLAKNIQYF
-	TRBJ2-7	TRBV6-1	17	-	TGTGCCAGCAGTGCTCCCCCCGGGGGGACAGGATCCTACGAGCAGTACTTC	CASSAPPGGTGSYEQYF
few	TRBJ2-7	TRBV20-1	12	-	TGCAGTGCTAGTCTAGACTCCTACGAGCAGTACTTC	CSASLDSYEQYF
-	TRBJ1-6	TRBV11-2	16	-	TGTGCCAGCAGCGCCAGCAGGGAAATTGGAAATTCACCCCTCCACTTT	CASSASREIGNSPLHF
few	TRBJ1-3	TRBV6-6	16	-	TGTGCCAGCAGTCCGGGTCCCTACGGCTCTGGAAACACCATATATTTT	CASSPGPYGSGNTIYF
many	TRBJ1-5	TRBV7-2	14	-	TGTGCCAGCAGCCAGGTAGATATTGACCAGCCCCAGCATTTT	CASSQVDIDQPQHF
-	TRBJ1-2	TRBV11-2	14	-	TGTGCCAGCAGCTTAGATGGGAGTAACTATGGCTACACCTTC	CASSLDGSNYGYTF